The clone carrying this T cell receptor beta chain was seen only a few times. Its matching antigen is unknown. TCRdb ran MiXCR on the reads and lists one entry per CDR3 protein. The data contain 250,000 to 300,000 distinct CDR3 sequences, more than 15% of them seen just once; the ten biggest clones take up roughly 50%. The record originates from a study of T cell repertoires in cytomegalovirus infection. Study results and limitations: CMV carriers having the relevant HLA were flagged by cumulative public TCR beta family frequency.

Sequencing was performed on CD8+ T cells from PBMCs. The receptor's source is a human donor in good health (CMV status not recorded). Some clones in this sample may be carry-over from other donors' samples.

CDR3: CASSQDNGGGFHEQYF. Written as DNA, the CDR3 is TGCGCCAGCAGCCAAGATAACGGCGGGGGGTTCCACGAGCAGTACTTC. J is TRBJ2-7 and V is TRBV4-3; 8 bases match TRBD2. V dropped 0 bases and J dropped 5; count of bases not matched to a gene: 9. Germline V gene lookup returns CDR1 LGHNA and CDR2 YSLEER. The CDR3 loop spans 16 amino acids.